This is a list of T cell receptor beta chains from one sample in a study of OX40 agonist ivuxolimab in advanced cancers. Assay: immunoSEQ multiplex PCR; the TCRdb copy retains only in-frame clones and omits some. The sample yields around 58,000 clones, around 87% seen once. The specimen comprised CD4+ or CD8+ T cells sorted from blood, sampled in a trial of the OX40 agonist ivuxolimab. The receptors derive from an adult with an advanced solid tumor such as melanoma, head and neck, liver or kidney cancer. Both conserved end residues are part of each CDR3. The D gene is left open where the match is weak. Clone size appears in some rows only: once, few, many, or a class for an expanded clone.

J: TRBJ2-1; V: TRBV9; D: NA; size: NA; DNA: TGTGCCAGCAGCGCACTCCTGGGGGGGCTTGAGCAGTTCTTC; CDR3: CASSALLGGLEQFF
J: TRBJ1-1; V: TRBV7-2; D: NA; size: few; DNA: TGTGCCAGCAGCTTAGGGACACCAGAAGCTTTCTTT; CDR3: CASSLGTPEAFF
J: TRBJ2-7; V: TRBV27; D: TRBD1; size: NA; DNA: TGTGCCAGCAGTTTATTTCCTCCCGGGACAGCCTATACTTCCGCCTACGAGCAGTACTTC; CDR3: CASSLFPPGTAYTSAYEQYF
J: TRBJ1-1; V: TRBV5-8; D: NA; size: NA; DNA: TGTGCCAGCAGCCGAACAGCGTTTTTCATGAACACTGAAGCTTTCTTT; CDR3: CASSRTAFFMNTEAFF
J: TRBJ1-2; V: TRBV7-9; D: NA; size: NA; DNA: TGTGCCAGCAGCTTAGGGGGTGTAAATGGCTACACCTTC; CDR3: CASSLGGVNGYTF
J: TRBJ1-4; V: TRBV6-6; D: NA; size: hyperexpanded; DNA: TGTGCCAGCAGTCCCCCTGACGGTGAAAAACTGTTTTTT; CDR3: CASSPPDGEKLFF
J: TRBJ1-1; V: TRBV9; D: NA; size: NA; DNA: TGTGCCAGCAGTAAATGGGGAGCGAACACTGAAGCTTTCTTT; CDR3: CASSKWGANTEAFF
J: TRBJ1-1; V: TRBV13; D: NA; size: NA; DNA: TGTGCCAGCAGCTCCATCGGGTCAGGGAGGGGCACTGAAGCTTTCTTT; CDR3: CASSSIGSGRGTEAFF
J: TRBJ1-1; V: TRBV7-2; D: NA; size: once; DNA: TGTGCCAGCAGCCCCATAATGGGGCCGCGGATTCGAGCTTTCTTT; CDR3: CASSPIMGPRIRAFF
J: TRBJ1-1; V: TRBV7-3; D: NA; size: NA; DNA: TGTGCCAGCAGCAACAGATATTGCACTGAAGCTTTCTTT; CDR3: CASSNRYCTEAFF
J: TRBJ2-1; V: TRBV9; D: TRBD2; size: NA; DNA: TGTGCCAGCAGCCCCCGCCAGTGGGGGGGTGCAGAGCAGTTCTTC; CDR3: CASSPRQWGGAEQFF
J: TRBJ2-3; V: TRBV19; D: NA; size: NA; DNA: TGTGCCAGTAGTACAACAACTAGCACAGATACGCAGTATTTT; CDR3: CASSTTTSTDTQYF
J: TRBJ2-7; V: TRBV9; D: NA; size: NA; DNA: TGTGCCAGCAGCGTAGCTGTCGGACAATCCTACGAGCAGTACTTC; CDR3: CASSVAVGQSYEQYF
J: TRBJ1-5; V: TRBV11-2; D: NA; size: NA; DNA: TGTGCCAGCAGCTTAGCGGGGTCCAATCAGCCCCAGCATTTT; CDR3: CASSLAGSNQPQHF
J: TRBJ1-1; V: TRBV28; D: NA; size: NA; DNA: TGTGCCAGCCAGTTTATTTCCAAAATGAACACTGAAGCTTTCTTT; CDR3: CASQFISKMNTEAFF
J: TRBJ1-1; V: TRBV29-1; D: NA; size: few; DNA: TGCAGCGTTGAGGGGGCCTTGTTAGGTGAAGCTTTCTTT; CDR3: CSVEGALLGEAFF
J: TRBJ2-7; V: TRBV6-5; D: TRBD1; size: NA; DNA: TGTGCCAGCAGTTACTCGACAGGGCCCAGCTCCTACGAGCAGTACTTC; CDR3: CASSYSTGPSSYEQYF
J: TRBJ1-1; V: TRBV6-1; D: TRBD1; size: NA; DNA: TGTGCCAGCAGTGAACCCCCCACAGGGGGGAACACTGAAGCTTTCTTT; CDR3: CASSEPPTGGNTEAFF
J: TRBJ1-5; V: TRBV4-1; D: TRBD1; size: NA; DNA: TGCGCCAGCAGCCAGGGACAGGGGGATAATCAGCCCCAGCATTTT; CDR3: CASSQGQGDNQPQHF
J: TRBJ2-5; V: TRBV6-5; D: NA; size: NA; DNA: TGTGCCAGCTCTGCGGGGTCCCAGGAGACCCAGTACTTC; CDR3: CASSAGSQETQYF
J: TRBJ2-2; V: TRBV6-5; D: NA; size: NA; DNA: TGTGCCAGCAGTTACGGCGGGCTCGCCACCGGGGAGCTGTTTTTT; CDR3: CASSYGGLATGELFF
J: TRBJ2-7; V: TRBV9; D: TRBD2; size: NA; DNA: TGTGCCAGCAGCGTTGGGGGGAGGGACGAGCAGTACTTC; CDR3: CASSVGGRDEQYF
J: TRBJ2-7; V: TRBV6-5; D: NA; size: NA; DNA: TGTGCCAGCAGGTTCGGGGCTTCGTACGAGCAGTACTTC; CDR3: CASRFGASYEQYF
J: TRBJ2-1; V: TRBV7-9; D: NA; size: NA; DNA: TGTGCCAGCAGCTTAGAGGACATCGCAGGGGTTACCTACAATGAGCAGTTCTTC; CDR3: CASSLEDIAGVTYNEQFF
J: TRBJ2-1; V: TRBV15; D: TRBD2; size: NA; DNA: TGTGCCACCAGCAGATTACCGACTAGCGGGTCCGGCCACAATGAGCAGTTCTTC; CDR3: CATSRLPTSGSGHNEQFF
J: TRBJ2-5; V: TRBV4-1; D: NA; size: NA; DNA: TGCGCCAGCAGCCAAGGTCTGCTAGCGCTTGAGACCCAGTACTTC; CDR3: CASSQGLLALETQYF
J: TRBJ1-6; V: TRBV7-9; D: NA; size: NA; DNA: TGTGCCAGCAGCTTAGAACAGGGAGCACCCCTCCACTTT; CDR3: CASSLEQGAPLHF
J: TRBJ2-1; V: TRBV13; D: NA; size: NA; DNA: TGTGCCAGCAGCTTAGATAAGGGGGTGCGGCACAATGAGCAGTTCTTC; CDR3: CASSLDKGVRHNEQFF
J: TRBJ2-1; V: TRBV5-6; D: NA; size: NA; DNA: TGTGCCAGCAGCTTGGATTGGACAGACGATTACAATGAGCAGTTCTTC; CDR3: CASSLDWTDDYNEQFF
J: TRBJ2-5; V: TRBV19; D: NA; size: NA; DNA: TGTGCCAGTAGTATAGATTACCAGTCAGGAAGAGAGACCCAGTACTTC; CDR3: CASSIDYQSGRETQYF
J: TRBJ2-7; V: TRBV10-3; D: NA; size: NA; DNA: TGTGCCATCAGTGTCGGTCCAGGGACCACTACCTACGAGCAGTACTTC; CDR3: CAISVGPGTTTYEQYF
J: TRBJ2-5; V: TRBV6-1; D: NA; size: NA; DNA: TGTGCCAGCAAGGTCGAACAGGGTTCCGGGGAGACCCAGTACTTC; CDR3: CASKVEQGSGETQYF
J: TRBJ1-3; V: TRBV5-1; D: TRBD1; size: NA; DNA: TGCGCCAGCAGCTGGGCAGGGGGTTCAGGAAACACCATATATTTT; CDR3: CASSWAGGSGNTIYF
J: TRBJ2-7; V: TRBV7-9; D: TRBD2; size: NA; DNA: TGTGCCAGCAGCCCAGCGGGGGATTTCTACGAGCAGTACTTC; CDR3: CASSPAGDFYEQYF
J: TRBJ2-3; V: TRBV7-8; D: NA; size: NA; DNA: TGTGCCAGCAGCTACATCTTAGTGGGGTATAGCACAGATACGCAGTATTTT; CDR3: CASSYILVGYSTDTQYF
J: TRBJ1-5; V: TRBV7-8; D: NA; size: NA; DNA: TGTGCCAGCAGCTTAGTGCGCAGGGGAGGTACCGGCCAGCCCCAGCATTTT; CDR3: CASSLVRRGGTGQPQHF
J: TRBJ2-1; V: TRBV6-6; D: NA; size: NA; DNA: TGTGCCACGGGACACCTTCACAATGAGCAGTTCTTC; CDR3: CATGHLHNEQFF
J: TRBJ1-5; V: TRBV4-2; D: TRBD1; size: few; DNA: TGTGCCAGCAGCCAAGAACAGGGGGCTAGGAATCAGCCCCAGCATTTT; CDR3: CASSQEQGARNQPQHF
J: TRBJ1-5; V: TRBV6-5; D: NA; size: NA; DNA: TGTGCCAGCAGCACCCTTGGGCAGCCCCAGCATTTT; CDR3: CASSTLGQPQHF
J: TRBJ2-1; V: TRBV11-2; D: TRBD1; size: NA; DNA: TGTGCCAGTAGCTTCCCCACCTCCACAGGGGTCATTGTCCACAATGAGCAGTTCTTC; CDR3: CASSFPTSTGVIVHNEQFF
J: TRBJ1-1; V: TRBV4-1; D: NA; size: NA; DNA: TGCGCCAGCAGCCAAGATAACCTTGGGGCAACTGAAGCTTTCTTT; CDR3: CASSQDNLGATEAFF
J: TRBJ1-5; V: TRBV6-6; D: TRBD1; size: NA; DNA: TGTGCCAGCACCGACGAACCGGGACAGGGCAATCAGCCCCAGCATTTT; CDR3: CASTDEPGQGNQPQHF
J: TRBJ1-4; V: TRBV19; D: NA; size: once; DNA: TGTGCCAGTAGTATGGAGCTCGGGGTGGACGAAAAACTGTTTTTT; CDR3: CASSMELGVDEKLFF
J: TRBJ2-2; V: TRBV13; D: TRBD1; size: NA; DNA: TGTGCCAGCAGCTTAGGCCAACAGGGGGCTAGGGACACCGGGGAGCTGTTTTTT; CDR3: CASSLGQQGARDTGELFF
J: TRBJ1-1; V: TRBV5-1; D: NA; size: NA; DNA: TGCGCCAGCAGTGAGGGGCTCCTACCTTCTGAAGCTTTCTTT; CDR3: CASSEGLLPSEAFF
J: TRBJ2-7; V: TRBV7-3; D: NA; size: NA; DNA: TGTGCCAGCAGCTTCTCGGCAGACCCTTACTACGAGCAGTACTTC; CDR3: CASSFSADPYYEQYF
J: TRBJ1-1; V: TRBV5-4; D: NA; size: NA; DNA: TGTGCCAGCAGCTTCAACGGAATGAACACTGAAGCTTTCTTT; CDR3: CASSFNGMNTEAFF
J: TRBJ2-1; V: TRBV7-6; D: NA; size: NA; DNA: TGTGCCAGCAGCCTTACATCTAACAGGCCGCGCTCCTACAATGAGCAGTTCTTC; CDR3: CASSLTSNRPRSYNEQFF
J: TRBJ2-7; V: TRBV28; D: NA; size: NA; DNA: TGTGCCAGCAAGGCAGTCCGGGGCGACGAGCAGTACTTC; CDR3: CASKAVRGDEQYF
J: TRBJ2-7; V: TRBV19; D: NA; size: NA; DNA: TGTGCCAGTAGTAGCCAAGGCGGCTACGAGCAGTACTTC; CDR3: CASSSQGGYEQYF
J: TRBJ2-1; V: TRBV5-1; D: TRBD1; size: NA; DNA: TGCGCCAGCAGCTCAAGGGGGCTTGAGCAGTTCTTC; CDR3: CASSSRGLEQFF
J: TRBJ2-7; V: TRBV4-1; D: TRBD2; size: NA; DNA: TGCGCCAGCAGCCAAGAAATCAGCGGGGGAGGCTACGAGCAGTACTTC; CDR3: CASSQEISGGGYEQYF
J: TRBJ1-1; V: TRBV5-6; D: NA; size: NA; DNA: TGTGCCAGCACCCTGGGGGGGCAGTCTAAAGCTTTCTTT; CDR3: CASTLGGQSKAFF
J: TRBJ1-2; V: TRBV9; D: NA; size: NA; DNA: TGTGCCAGCAGCGTAGTTCCCTCTGGACCGCAGAGTGGCTACACCTTC; CDR3: CASSVVPSGPQSGYTF
J: TRBJ1-2; V: TRBV5-6; D: TRBD1; size: NA; DNA: TGTGCCAGCAGCCCTGGGACAGGATTATATGGCTACACCTTC; CDR3: CASSPGTGLYGYTF